The clone carrying this TCR beta chain was observed a handful of times. The antigen remains undetermined. The sample belongs to a study of human T cells and chemical hapten exposure. Turning to the study itself: Minor pooled library volume differences mainly drove per-sample TCR yield variation. Regarding the study as a whole: DPC sensitization left the count of TCRs above 1 in 1000 unchanged.

Unique molecular identifiers were attached to individual cDNA molecules during library preparation. TCRdb passed the RACE reads through MiXCR, listing each CDR3 protein once. The sample consists of tens of thousands of distinct CDR3 sequences, 3.7% of them appearing once. Per the germline V gene, CDR1 is LNHNV and CDR2 is YYDKDF (reference sequence). CDR3 length equals 16 residues. V lost 0 bases to trimming and J lost 7 bases; unmatched junction nucleotides: 10. Time point here: healthy volunteer bleed at 6 weeks. Extraction yielded total RNA from whole blood (unfractionated). This sequence was found in a human donor in good health. Some clones in this sample may be carry-over from other donors' samples. Sequenced material: whole blood. The chain joins TRBV15 to TRBJ1-2; TRBD1 agrees at 8 bases. The CDR3 DNA reads as TGTGCCACCAGCAGAGATGGGGAGGGACAGGCGTCTGGCTACACCTTC. It is translated as CATSRDGEGQASGYTF.